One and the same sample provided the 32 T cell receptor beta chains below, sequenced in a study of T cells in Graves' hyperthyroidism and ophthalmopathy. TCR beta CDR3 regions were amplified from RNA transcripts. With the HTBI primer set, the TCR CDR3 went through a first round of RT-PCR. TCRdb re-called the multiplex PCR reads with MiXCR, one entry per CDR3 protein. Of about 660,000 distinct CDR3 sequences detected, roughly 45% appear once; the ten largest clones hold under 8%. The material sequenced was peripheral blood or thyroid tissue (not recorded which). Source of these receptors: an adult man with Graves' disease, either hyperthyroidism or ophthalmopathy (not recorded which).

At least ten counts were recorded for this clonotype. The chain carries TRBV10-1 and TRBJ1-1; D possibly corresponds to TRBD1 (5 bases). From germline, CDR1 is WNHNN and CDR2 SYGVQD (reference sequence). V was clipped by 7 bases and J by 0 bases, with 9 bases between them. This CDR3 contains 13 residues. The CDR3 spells CASKDNLNTEAFF. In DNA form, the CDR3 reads TGCGCCAGCAAGGACAACTTGAACACTGAAGCTTTCTTT.

CDR3 amino acids: CASSAIRGSQETQYF. The CDR3 DNA sequence: TGTGCCAGCAGTGCAATCCGTGGGTCACAAGAGACCCAGTACTTC. V gene TRBV25-1 combines with J gene TRBJ2-5; D is unclear. V gave up 4 bases and J gave up 2 bases, with 14 bases separating them. Germline CDR1 and CDR2: MGHDK and SYGVNS. The CDR3 loop spans 15 amino acids. Based on the CDR3 plus reference TRBV25-1 and TRBJ2-5, the full variable domain is EADIYQTPRYLVIGTGKKITLECSQTMGHDKMYWYQQDPGMELHLIHYSYGVNSTEKGDLSSESTVSRIRTEHFPLTLESARPSHTSQYLCASSAIRGSQETQYFGPGTRLLVL.

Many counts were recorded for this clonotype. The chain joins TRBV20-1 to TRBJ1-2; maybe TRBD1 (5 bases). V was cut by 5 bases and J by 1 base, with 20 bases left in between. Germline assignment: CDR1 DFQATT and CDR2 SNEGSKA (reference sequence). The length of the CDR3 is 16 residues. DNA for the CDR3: TGCAGTGCTGACAATTGGGGGACGAACCTTAACTATGGCTACACCTTC. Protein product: CSADNWGTNLNYGYTF.

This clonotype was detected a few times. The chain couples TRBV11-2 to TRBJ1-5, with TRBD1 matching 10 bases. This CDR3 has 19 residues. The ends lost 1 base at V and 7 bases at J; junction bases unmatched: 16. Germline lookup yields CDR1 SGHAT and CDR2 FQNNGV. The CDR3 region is CASSLAGGTGVVRFQPQHF. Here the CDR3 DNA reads TGTGCCAGCAGCTTAGCTGGAGGGACAGGGGTAGTCAGATTCCAGCCCCAGCATTTT.

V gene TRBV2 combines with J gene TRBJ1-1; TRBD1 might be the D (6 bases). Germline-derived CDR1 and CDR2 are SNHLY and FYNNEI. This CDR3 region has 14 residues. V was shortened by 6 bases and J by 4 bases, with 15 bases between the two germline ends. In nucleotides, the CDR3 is TGTGCCAGCAGACAAAACAGGGTGGGCACTGAAGCTTTCTTT. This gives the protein CASRQNRVGTEAFF.

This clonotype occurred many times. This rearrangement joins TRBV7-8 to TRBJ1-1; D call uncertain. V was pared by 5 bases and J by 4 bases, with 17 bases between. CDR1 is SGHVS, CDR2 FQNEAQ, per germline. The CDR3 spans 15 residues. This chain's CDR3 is CASSTSYSYGTEAFF. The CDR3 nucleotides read TGTGCCAGCAGCACTTCCTATTCGTACGGCACTGAAGCTTTCTTT.

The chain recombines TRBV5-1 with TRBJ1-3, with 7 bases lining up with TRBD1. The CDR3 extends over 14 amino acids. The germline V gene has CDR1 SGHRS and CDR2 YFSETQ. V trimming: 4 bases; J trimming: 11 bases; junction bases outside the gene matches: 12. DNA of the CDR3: TGCGCCAGCAGCAGAAAAGACAGGGTCGGTGCCATATATTTT. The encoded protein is CASSRKDRVGAIYF.

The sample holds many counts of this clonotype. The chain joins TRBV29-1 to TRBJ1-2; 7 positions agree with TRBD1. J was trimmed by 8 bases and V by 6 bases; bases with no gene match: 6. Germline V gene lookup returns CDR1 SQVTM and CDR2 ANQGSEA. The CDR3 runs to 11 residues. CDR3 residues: CSVEDRRGYTF. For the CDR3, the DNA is TGCAGCGTAGAGGACAGGAGGGGCTACACCTTC.

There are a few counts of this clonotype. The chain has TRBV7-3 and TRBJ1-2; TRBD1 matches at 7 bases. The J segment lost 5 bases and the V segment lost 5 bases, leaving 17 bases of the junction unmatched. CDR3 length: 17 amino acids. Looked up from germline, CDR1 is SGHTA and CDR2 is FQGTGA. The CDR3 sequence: CASSHAGQLTQGYGYTF. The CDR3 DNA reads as TGTGCCAGCAGCCACGCGGGACAGCTAACCCAAGGTTATGGCTACACCTTC.

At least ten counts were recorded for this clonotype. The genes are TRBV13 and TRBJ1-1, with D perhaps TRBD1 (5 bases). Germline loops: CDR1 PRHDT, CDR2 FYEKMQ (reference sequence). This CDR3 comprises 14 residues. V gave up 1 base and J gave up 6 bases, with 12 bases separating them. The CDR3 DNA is TGTGCCAGCAGCTTAGTGCGGGGGTCGGCTGAAGCTTTCTTT. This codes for CASSLVRGSAEAFF.

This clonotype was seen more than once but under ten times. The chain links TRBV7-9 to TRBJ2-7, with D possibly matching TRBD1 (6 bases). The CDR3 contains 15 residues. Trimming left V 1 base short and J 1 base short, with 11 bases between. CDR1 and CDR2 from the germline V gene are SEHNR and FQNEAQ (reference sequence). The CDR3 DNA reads TGTGCCAGCAGCTTAGTGTCAGGGACATCCTACGAGCAGTACTTC. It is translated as CASSLVSGTSYEQYF.

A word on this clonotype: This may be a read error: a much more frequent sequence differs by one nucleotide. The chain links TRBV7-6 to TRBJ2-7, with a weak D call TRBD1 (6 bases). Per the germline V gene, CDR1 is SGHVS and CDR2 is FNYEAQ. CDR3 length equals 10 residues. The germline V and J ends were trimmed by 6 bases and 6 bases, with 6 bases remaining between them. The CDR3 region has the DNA TGTGCCAGCAGGGGGGCCGAGCAGTACTTC. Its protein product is CASRGAEQYF.

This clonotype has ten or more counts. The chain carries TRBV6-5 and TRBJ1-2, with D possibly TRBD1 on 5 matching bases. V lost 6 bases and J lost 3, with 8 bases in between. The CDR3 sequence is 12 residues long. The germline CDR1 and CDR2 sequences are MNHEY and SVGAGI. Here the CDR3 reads CASSPTDYGYTF. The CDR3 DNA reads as TGTGCCAGCAGCCCGACAGACTATGGCTACACCTTC.

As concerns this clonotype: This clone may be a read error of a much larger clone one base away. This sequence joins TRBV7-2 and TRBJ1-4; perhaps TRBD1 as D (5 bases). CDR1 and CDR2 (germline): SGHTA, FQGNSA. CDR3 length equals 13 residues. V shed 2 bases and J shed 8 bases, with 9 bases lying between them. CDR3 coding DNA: TGTGCCAGCAGCTTACGGAAGGGGGAAAAACTGTTTTTT. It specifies CASSLRKGEKLFF.

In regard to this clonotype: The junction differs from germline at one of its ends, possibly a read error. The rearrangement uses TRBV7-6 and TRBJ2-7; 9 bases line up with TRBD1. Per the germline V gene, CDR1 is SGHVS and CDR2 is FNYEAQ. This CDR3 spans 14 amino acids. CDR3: CASSYGTGSSEQYF. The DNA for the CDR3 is TGTGCCAGCAGCTACGGGACAGGGTCCTCCGAGCAGTACTTC.

CDR3 DNA sequence: TGTGCCAGCAGCCAAGAGCCCACAGGACCCTATGGCTACACCTTC. Amino acids: CASSQEPTGPYGYTF. The chain recombines TRBV6-1 with TRBJ1-2; tentatively, D is TRBD1 (5 bases). V was shortened by 6 bases and J by 4 bases, with 18 bases between the two germline ends. Germline CDR1 is MNHNS and CDR2 is SASEGT. The CDR3 is 15 residues long.

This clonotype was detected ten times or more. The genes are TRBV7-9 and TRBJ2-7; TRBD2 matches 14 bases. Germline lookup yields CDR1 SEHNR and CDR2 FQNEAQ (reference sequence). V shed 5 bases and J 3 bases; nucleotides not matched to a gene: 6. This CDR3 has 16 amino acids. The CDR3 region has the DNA TGTGCCAGCAGCAATCCGGGACTAGCGGGGGTCTACGAGCAGTACTTC. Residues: CASSNPGLAGVYEQYF.

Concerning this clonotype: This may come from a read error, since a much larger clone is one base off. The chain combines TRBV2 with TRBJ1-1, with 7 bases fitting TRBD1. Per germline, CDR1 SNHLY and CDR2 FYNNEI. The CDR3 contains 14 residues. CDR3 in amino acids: CASRWTRGDTEALF. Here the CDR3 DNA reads TGTGCCAGCAGGTGGACCAGGGGGGACACTGAAGCTCTCTTT.

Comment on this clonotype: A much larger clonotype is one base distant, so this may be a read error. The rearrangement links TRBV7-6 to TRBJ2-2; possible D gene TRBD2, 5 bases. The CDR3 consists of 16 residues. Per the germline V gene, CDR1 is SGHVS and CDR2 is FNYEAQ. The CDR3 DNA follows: TGTGCCAGCAGCTTCGGCGGGTCCGCGAACACCTGGGAGCTGTTTTTT. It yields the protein CASSFGGSANTWELFF. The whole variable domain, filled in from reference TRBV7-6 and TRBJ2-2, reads GAGVSQSPRYKVTKRGQDVALRCDPISGHVSLYWYRQALGQGPEFLTYFNYEAQQDKSGLPNDRFSAERPEGSISTLTIQRTEQRDSAMYRCASSFGGSANTWELFFGEGSRLTVL.

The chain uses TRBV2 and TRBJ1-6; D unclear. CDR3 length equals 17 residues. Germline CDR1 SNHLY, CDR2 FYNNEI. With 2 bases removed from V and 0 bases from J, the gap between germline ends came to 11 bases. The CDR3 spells CASSELQHSSYNSPLHF. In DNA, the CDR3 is TGTGCCAGCAGTGAACTCCAGCATAGCTCCTATAATTCACCCCTCCACTTT.

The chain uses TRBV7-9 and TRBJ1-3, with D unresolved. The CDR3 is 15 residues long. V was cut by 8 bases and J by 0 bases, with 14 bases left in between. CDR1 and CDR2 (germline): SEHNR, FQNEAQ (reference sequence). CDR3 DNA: TGTGCCAGCGGCCAACAGTTTAGCTCTGGAAACACCATATATTTT. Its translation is CASGQQFSSGNTIYF.

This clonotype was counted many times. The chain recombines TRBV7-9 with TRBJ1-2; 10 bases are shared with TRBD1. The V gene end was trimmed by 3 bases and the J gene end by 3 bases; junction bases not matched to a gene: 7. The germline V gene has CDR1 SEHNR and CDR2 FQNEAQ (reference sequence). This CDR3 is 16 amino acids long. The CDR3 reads CASSLYGTGVDYGYTF. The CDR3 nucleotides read TGTGCCAGCAGCTTGTACGGGACAGGGGTTGACTATGGCTACACCTTC.

The CDR3 sequence is CASKTSGIYEQYF. The CDR3 nucleotides read TGTGCCAGCAAGACTAGCGGGATATACGAGCAGTACTTC. The chain couples TRBV6-5 to TRBJ2-7; 11 nucleotides align to TRBD2. Germline loops: CDR1 MNHEY, CDR2 SVGAGI. Trimming removed 7 bases from V and 4 bases from J; junction bases left unmatched: 3. The CDR3 covers 13 residues.

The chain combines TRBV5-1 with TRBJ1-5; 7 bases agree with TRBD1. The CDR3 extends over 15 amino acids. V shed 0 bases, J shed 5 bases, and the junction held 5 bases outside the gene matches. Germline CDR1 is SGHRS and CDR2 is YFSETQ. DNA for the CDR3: TGCGCCAGCAGCTTGGTGGGAGACAGGGATCAGCCCCAGCATTTT. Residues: CASSLVGDRDQPQHF.

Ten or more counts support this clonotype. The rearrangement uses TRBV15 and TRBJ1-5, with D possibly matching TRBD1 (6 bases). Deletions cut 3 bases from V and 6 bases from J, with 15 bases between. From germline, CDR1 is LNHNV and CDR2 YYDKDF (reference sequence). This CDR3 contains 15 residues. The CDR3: CATSSKQGYSQPQHF. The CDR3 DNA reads TGTGCCACCAGCAGCAAACAGGGTTATTCTCAGCCCCAGCATTTT. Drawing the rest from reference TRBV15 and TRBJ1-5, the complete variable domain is DAMVIQNPRYQVTQFGKPVTLSCSQTLNHNVMYWYQQKSSQAPKLLFHYYDKDFNNEADTPDNFQSRRPNTSFCFLDIRSPGLGDTAMYLCATSSKQGYSQPQHFGDGTRLSIL.

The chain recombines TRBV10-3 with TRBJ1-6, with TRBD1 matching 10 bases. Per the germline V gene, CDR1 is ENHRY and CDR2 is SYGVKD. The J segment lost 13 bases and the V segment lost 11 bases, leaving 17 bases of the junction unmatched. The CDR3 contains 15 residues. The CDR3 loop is CAAGGPGQGIIPLHF. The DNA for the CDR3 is TGTGCCGCGGGTGGACCGGGACAGGGGATCATCCCCCTCCACTTT.

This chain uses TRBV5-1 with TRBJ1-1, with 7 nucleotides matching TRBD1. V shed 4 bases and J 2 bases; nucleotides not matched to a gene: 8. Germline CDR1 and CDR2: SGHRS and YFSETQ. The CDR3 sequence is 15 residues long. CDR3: CASSPFGQENTEAFF. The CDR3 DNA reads TGCGCCAGCAGCCCATTCGGACAGGAAAACACTGAAGCTTTCTTT. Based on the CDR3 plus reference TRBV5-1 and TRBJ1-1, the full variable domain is KAGVTQTPRYLIKTRGQQVTLSCSPISGHRSVSWYQQTPGQGLQFLFEYFSETQRNKGNFPGRFSGRQFSNSRSEMNVSTLELGDSALYLCASSPFGQENTEAFFGQGTRLTVV.

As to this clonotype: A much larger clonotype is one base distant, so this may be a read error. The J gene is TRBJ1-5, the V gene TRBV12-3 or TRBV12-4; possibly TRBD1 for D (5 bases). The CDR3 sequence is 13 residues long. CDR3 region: CASSFQGGQPQPF. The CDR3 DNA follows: TGTGCCAGCAGTTTCCAGGGCGGTCAGCCCCAGCCTTTT.

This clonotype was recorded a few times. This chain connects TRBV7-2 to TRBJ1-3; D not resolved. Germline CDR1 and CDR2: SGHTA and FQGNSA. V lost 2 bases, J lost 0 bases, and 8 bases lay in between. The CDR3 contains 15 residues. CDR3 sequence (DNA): TGTGCCAGCAGCTTAACTTCTTACTCTGGAAACACCATATATTTT. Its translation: CASSLTSYSGNTIYF.

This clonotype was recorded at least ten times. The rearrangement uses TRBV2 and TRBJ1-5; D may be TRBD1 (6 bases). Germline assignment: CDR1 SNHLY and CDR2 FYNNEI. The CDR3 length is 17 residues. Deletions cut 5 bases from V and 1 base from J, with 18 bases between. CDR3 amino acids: CASSLSLGTGSNQPQHF. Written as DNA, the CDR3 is TGTGCCAGCAGTTTGTCGCTCGGTACAGGGAGCAATCAGCCCCAGCATTTT.

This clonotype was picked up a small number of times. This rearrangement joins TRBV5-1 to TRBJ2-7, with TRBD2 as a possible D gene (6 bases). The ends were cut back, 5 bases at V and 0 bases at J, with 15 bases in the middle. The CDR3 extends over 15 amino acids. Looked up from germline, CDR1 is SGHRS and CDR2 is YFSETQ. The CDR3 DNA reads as TGCGCCAGCAGTACCAAGACTAGGGGCTCCTACGAGCAGTACTTC. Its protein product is CASSTKTRGSYEQYF.

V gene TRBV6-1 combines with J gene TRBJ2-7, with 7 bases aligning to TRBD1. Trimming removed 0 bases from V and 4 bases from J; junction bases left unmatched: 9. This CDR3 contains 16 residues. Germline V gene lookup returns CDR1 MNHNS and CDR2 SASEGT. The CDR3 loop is CASSEAQMDRKYEQYF. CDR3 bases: TGTGCCAGCAGTGAAGCACAGATGGACAGGAAATACGAGCAGTACTTC.